The 2 T cell receptor beta chains below all came from one sample that was sequenced in a study of control samples from healthy donors and cancer patients. Libraries were prepared by immunoSEQ multiplex PCR; TCRdb keeps only in-frame clonotypes and omits some of them. The repertoire consists of roughly 190,000 clones, with roughly nine tenths occurring once and the leading ten covering about 1.6%. The sequencing input was blood. These receptors all come from a woman aged 25 to 39 in good health.

This chain connects TRBV5-1 to TRBJ2-2, with 12 bases identical to TRBD2. Germline CDR1 reads SGHRS; CDR2 reads YFSETQ. Germline trimming cut 5 bases from V and 4 bases from J; bases unmatched to any gene: 3. This CDR3 is built from 15 residues. CDR3 sequence (DNA): TGCGCCAGCAGTATACTAGCGGGGGGCACCGGGGAGCTGTTTTTT. Translated: CASSILAGGTGELFF.

The rearrangement links TRBV24-1 to TRBJ1-2, with D possibly matching TRBD1 (6 bases). Trimming took 2 bases from V and 4 from J, leaving 13 bases between them. This CDR3 comprises 15 residues. Germline values: CDR1 KGHDR, CDR2 SFDVKD. The CDR3 loop is CATSDSPTGGYGYTF. DNA of the CDR3: TGTGCCACCAGTGATTCCCCGACAGGCGGCTATGGCTACACCTTC.